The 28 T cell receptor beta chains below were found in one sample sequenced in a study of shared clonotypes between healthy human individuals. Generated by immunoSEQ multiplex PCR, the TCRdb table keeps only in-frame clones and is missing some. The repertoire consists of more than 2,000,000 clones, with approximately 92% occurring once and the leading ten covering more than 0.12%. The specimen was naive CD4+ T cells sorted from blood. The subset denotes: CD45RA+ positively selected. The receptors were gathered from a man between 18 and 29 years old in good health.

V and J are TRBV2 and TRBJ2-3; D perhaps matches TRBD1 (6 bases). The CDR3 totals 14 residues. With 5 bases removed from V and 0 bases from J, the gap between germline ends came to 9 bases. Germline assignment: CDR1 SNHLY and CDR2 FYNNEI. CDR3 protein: CASSWTESTDTQYF. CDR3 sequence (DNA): TGTGCCAGCAGTTGGACAGAGAGCACAGATACGCAGTATTTT.

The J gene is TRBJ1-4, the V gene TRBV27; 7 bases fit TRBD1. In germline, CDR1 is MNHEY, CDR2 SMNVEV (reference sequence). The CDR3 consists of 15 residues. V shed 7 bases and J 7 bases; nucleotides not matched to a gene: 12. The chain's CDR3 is CASKGGVTEGEKLFF. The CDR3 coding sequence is TGTGCCAGCAAAGGGGGCGTCACGGAAGGTGAAAAACTGTTTTTT.

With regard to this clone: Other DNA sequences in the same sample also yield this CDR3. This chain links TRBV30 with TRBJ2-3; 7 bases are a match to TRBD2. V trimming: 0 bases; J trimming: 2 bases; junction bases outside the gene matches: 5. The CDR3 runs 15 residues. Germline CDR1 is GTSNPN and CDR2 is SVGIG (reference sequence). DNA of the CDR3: TGTGCCTGGAGTGTTGGGCTAGCGGCCACAGATACGCAGTATTTT. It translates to CAWSVGLAATDTQYF. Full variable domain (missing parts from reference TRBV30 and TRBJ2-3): SQTIHQWPATLVQPVGSPLSLECTVEGTSNPNLYWYRQAAGRGLQLLFYSVGIGQISSEVPQNLSASRPQDRQFILSSKKLLLSDSGFYLCAWSVGLAATDTQYFGPGTRLTVL.

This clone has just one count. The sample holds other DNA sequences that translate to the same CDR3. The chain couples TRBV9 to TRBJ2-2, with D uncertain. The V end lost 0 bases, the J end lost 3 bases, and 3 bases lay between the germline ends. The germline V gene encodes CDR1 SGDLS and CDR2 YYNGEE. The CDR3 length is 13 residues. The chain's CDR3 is CASSVEDTGELFF. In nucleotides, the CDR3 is TGTGCCAGCAGCGTAGAAGACACCGGGGAGCTGTTTTTT.

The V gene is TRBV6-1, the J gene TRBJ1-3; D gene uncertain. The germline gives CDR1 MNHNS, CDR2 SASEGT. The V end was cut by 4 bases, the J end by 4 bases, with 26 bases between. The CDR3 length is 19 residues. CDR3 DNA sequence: TGTGCCAGCAGTGGACCAACTCGGCTTGGGAGTACTTACGGAAACACCATATATTTT. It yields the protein CASSGPTRLGSTYGNTIYF.

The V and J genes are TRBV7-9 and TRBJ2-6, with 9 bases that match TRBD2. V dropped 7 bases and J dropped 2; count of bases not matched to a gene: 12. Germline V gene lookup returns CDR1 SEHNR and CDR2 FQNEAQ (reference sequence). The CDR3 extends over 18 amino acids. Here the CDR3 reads CASIKTLAGFPGANVLTF. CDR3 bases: TGTGCCAGCATCAAAACCCTAGCGGGATTCCCTGGGGCCAACGTCCTGACTTTC.

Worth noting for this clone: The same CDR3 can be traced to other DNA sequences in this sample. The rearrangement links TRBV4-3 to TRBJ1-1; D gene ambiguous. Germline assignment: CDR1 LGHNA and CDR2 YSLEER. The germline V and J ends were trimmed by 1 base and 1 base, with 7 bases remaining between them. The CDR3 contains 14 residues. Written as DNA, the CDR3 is TGCGCCAGCAGCCAAGTGGGCAAGAACACTGAAGCTTTCTTT. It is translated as CASSQVGKNTEAFF.

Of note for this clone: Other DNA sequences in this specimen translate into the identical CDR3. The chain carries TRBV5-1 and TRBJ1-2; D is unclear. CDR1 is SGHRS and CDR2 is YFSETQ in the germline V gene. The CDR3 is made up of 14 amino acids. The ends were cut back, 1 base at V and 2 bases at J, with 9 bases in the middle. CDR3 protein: CASSLNTDNYGYTF. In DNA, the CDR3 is TGCGCCAGCAGCTTGAACACGGACAACTATGGCTACACCTTC. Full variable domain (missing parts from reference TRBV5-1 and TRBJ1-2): KAGVTQTPRYLIKTRGQQVTLSCSPISGHRSVSWYQQTPGQGLQFLFEYFSETQRNKGNFPGRFSGRQFSNSRSEMNVSTLELGDSALYLCASSLNTDNYGYTFGSGTRLTVV.

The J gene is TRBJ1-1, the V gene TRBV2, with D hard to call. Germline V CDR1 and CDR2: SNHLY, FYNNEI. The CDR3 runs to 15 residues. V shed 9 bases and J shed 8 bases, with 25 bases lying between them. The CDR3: CASCFNPVGPLEAFF. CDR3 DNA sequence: TGTGCCAGTTGCTTTAACCCGGTAGGACCTCTGGAAGCTTTCTTT.

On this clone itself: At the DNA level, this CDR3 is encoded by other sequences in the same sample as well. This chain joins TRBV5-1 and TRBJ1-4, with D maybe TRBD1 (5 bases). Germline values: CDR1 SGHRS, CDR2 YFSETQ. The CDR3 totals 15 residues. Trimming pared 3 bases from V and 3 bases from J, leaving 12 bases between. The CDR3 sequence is CASSWGRAANEKLFF. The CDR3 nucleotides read TGCGCCAGCAGCTGGGGCAGGGCGGCTAATGAAAAACTGTTTTTT.

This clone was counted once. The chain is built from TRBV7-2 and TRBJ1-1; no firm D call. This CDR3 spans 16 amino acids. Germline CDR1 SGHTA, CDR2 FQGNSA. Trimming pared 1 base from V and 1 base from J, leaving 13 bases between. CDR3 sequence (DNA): TGTGCCAGCAGCTTAGGCCCGAAGCCCGGGAACACTGAAGCTTTCTTT. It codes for CASSLGPKPGNTEAFF.

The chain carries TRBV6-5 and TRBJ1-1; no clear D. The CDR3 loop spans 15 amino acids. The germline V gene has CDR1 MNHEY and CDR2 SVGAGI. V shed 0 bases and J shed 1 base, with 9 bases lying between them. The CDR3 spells CASSYSNGPNTEAFF. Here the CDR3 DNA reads TGTGCCAGCAGTTACTCGAATGGCCCGAACACTGAAGCTTTCTTT.

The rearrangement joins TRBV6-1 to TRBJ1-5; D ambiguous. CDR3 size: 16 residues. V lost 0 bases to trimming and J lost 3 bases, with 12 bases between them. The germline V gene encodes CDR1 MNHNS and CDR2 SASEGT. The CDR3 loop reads CASSEALPGDNQPQHF. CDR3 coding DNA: TGTGCCAGCAGTGAAGCGCTTCCCGGCGACAATCAGCCCCAGCATTTT.

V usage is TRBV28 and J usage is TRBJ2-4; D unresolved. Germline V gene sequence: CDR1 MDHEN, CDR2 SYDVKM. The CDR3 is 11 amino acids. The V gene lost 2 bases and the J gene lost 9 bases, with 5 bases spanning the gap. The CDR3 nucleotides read TGTGCCAGCAGTTTAGAGCGCATTCAGTACTTC. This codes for CASSLERIQYF.

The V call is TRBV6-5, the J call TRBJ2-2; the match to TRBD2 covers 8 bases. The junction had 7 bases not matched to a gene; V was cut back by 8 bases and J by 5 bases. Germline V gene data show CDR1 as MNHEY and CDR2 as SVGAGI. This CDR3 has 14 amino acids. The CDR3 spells CASAGAGVTGELFF. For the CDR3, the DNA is TGTGCCAGCGCGGGAGCGGGGGTGACCGGGGAGCTGTTTTTT.

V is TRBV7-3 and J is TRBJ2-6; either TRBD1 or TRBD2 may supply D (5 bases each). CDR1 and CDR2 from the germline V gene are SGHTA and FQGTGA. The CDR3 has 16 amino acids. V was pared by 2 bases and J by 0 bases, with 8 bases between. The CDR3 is CASSLDGTSGANVLTF. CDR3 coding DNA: TGTGCCAGCAGCTTAGACGGGACCTCTGGGGCCAACGTCCTGACTTTC.

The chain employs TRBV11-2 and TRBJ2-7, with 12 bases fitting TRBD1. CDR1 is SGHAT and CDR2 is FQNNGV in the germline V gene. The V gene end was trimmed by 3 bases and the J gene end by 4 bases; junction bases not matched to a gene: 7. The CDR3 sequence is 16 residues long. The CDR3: CASSLPGQGATYEQYF. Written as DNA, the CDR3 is TGTGCCAGCAGCTTGCCGGGACAGGGGGCGACGTACGAGCAGTACTTC.

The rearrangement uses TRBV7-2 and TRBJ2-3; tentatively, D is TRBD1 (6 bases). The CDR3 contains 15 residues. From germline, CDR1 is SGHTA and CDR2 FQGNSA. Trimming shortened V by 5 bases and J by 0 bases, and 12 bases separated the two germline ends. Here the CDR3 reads CASSRRTVSTDTQYF. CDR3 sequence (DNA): TGTGCCAGCAGCCGCCGGACAGTGAGCACAGATACGCAGTATTTT.

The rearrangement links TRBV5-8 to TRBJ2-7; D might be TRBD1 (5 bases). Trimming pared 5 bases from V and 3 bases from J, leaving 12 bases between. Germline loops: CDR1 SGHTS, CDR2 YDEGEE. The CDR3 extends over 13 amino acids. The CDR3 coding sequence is TGTGCCAGCAGATGGGGCAGCTTCTACGAGCAGTACTTC. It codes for CASRWGSFYEQYF.

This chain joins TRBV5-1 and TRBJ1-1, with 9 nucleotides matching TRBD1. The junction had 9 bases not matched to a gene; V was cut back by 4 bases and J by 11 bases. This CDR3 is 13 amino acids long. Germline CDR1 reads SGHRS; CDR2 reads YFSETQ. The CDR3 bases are TGCGCCAGCAGCACAACGGGACAGGGCTGGGCTTTCTTT. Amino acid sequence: CASSTTGQGWAFF.

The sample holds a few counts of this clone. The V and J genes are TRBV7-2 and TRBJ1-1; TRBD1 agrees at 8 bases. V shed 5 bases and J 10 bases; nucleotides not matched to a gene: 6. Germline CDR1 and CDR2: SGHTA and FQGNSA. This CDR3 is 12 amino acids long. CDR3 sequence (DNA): TGTGCCAGCAGCCCCGGGACAGGCGGAGCTTTCTTT. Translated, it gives CASSPGTGGAFF.

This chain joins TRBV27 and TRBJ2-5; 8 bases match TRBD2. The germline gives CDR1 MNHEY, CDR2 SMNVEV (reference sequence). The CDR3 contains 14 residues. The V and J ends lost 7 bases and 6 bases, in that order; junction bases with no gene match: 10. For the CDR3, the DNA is TGTGCCAGCACCCCCGGGGGGGGGCGGAAGACCCAGTACTTC. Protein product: CASTPGGGRKTQYF.

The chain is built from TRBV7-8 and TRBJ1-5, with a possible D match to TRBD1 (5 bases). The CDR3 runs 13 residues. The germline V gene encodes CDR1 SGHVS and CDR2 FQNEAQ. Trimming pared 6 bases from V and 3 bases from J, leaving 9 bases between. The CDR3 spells CASSWGVNQPQHF. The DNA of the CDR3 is TGTGCCAGCAGTTGGGGGGTCAATCAGCCCCAGCATTTT.

CDR3 bases: TGTGCCAGCAGCTTTCGGTGGGACAACAATGAGCAGTTCTTC. The encoded protein is CASSFRWDNNEQFF. The chain employs TRBV11-2 and TRBJ2-1; D perhaps matches TRBD1 (6 bases). With 3 bases removed from V and 5 bases from J, the gap between germline ends came to 11 bases. The CDR3 has 14 residues. Germline loops: CDR1 SGHAT, CDR2 FQNNGV.

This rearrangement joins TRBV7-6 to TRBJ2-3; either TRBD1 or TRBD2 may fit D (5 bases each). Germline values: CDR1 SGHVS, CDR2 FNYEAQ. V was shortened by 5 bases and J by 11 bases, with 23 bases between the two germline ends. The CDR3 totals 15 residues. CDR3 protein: CASSDMDKPHRGQYF. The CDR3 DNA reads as TGTGCCAGCAGCGATATGGACAAGCCGCATCGGGGGCAGTATTTT.

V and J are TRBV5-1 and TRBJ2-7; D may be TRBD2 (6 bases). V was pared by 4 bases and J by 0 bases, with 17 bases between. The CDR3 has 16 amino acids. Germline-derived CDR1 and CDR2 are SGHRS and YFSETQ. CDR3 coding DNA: TGCGCCAGCAGCCCCGAGGGCGGGACCGTCTCCTACGAGCAGTACTTC. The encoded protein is CASSPEGGTVSYEQYF.

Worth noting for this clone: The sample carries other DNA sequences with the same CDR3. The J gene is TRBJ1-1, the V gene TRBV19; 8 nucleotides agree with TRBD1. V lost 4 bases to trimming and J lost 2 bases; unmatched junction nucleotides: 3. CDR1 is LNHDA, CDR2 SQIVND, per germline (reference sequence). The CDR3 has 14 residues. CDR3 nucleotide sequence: TGTGCCAGTAGTACGACAGGGGTAAACACTGAAGCTTTCTTT. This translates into CASSTTGVNTEAFF.

Written as DNA, the CDR3 is TGTGCCAGCAGCTTTCTGACAGGGGGGAACACCGGGGAGCTGTTTTTT. Its protein product is CASSFLTGGNTGELFF. This chain uses TRBV7-9 with TRBJ2-2; 9 bases line up with TRBD1. Germline assignment: CDR1 SEHNR and CDR2 FQNEAQ (reference sequence). V lost 3 bases and J lost 1; bases outside the gene matches: 3. The CDR3 has 16 residues. The full variable domain, rest sourced from reference TRBV7-9 and TRBJ2-2, is DTGVSQNPRHKITKRGQNVTFRCDPISEHNRLYWYRQTLGQGPEFLTYFQNEAQLEKSRLLSDRFSAERPKGSFSTLEIQRTEQGDSAMYLCASSFLTGGNTGELFFGEGSRLTVL.